This T cell receptor (beta chain) was sequenced in a study of blood T cell repertoires in COVID-19. In the original processing: Amplification with reference gene primers provided the estimates of nucleated cell counts. Libraries were prepared by immunoSEQ multiplex PCR; TCRdb keeps only in-frame clonotypes and omits some of them. V and J calls plus clone size are reproduced from that table; the DNA served to infer D and trimming. The table has about 240,000 clones, roughly 87% seen once. The CDR3 length is 14 residues. The germline V and J ends were trimmed by 6 bases and 4 bases, with 13 bases remaining between them. CDR1 MNHEY and CDR2 SMNVEV come from the germline V gene (reference sequence).

The clonotype was recovered from a man in his fifties or sixties who had recovered from COVID-19. The chain joins TRBV27 to TRBJ1-3; possibly TRBD1 for D (5 bases). What was sequenced was peripheral blood. The DNA of the CDR3 is TGTGCCAGCAGCTCCCCGGGGGTGGGAAACACCATATATTTT. It translates to CASSSPGVGNTIYF.